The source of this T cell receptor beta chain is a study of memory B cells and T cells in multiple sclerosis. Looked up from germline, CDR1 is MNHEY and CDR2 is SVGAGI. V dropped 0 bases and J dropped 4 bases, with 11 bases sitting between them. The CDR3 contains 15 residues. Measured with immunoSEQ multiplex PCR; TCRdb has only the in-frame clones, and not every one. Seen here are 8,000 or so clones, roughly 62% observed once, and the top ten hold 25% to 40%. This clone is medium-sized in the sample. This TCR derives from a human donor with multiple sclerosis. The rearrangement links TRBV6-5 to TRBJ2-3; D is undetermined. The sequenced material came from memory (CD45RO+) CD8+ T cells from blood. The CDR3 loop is CASSYSGTIADTQYF. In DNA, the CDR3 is TGTGCCAGCAGTTACTCGGGCACGATTGCAGATACGCAGTATTTT.